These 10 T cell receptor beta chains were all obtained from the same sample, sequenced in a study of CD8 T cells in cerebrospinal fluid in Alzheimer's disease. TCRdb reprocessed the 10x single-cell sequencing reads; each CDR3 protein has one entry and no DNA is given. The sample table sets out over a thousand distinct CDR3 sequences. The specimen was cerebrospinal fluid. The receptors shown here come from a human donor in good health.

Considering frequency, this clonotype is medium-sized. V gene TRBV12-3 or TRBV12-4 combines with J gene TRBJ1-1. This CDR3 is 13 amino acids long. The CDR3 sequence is CASSLKMNTEAFF.

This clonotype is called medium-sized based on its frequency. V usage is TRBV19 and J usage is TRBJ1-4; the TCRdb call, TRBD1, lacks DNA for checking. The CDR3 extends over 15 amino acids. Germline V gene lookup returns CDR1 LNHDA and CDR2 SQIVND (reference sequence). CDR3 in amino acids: CASSSGRPPGEKLFF.

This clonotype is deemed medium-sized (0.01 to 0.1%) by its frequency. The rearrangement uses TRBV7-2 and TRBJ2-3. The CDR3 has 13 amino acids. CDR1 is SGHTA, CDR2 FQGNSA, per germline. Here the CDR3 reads CASSISRQDTQYF.

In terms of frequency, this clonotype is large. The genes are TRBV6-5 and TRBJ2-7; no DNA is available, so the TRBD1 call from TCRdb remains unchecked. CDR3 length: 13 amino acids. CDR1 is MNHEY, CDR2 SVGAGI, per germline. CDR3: CASRLGQGNEQYF.

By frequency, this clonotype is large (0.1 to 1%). The CDR3 is CASTPFKGLVVTGELFF. The chain carries TRBV7-2 and TRBJ2-2; the D call of TRBD2 rests on TCRdb alone, since no DNA is present to check it. The CDR3 runs to 17 residues. CDR1 is SGHTA and CDR2 is FQGNSA in the germline V gene.

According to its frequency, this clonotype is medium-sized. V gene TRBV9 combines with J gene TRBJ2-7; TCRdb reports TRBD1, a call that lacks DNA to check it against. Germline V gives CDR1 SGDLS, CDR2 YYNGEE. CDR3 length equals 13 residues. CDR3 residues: CASSGQGAYEQYF.

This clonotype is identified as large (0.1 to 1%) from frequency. The CDR3 is CSARGLAGTISYNEQFF. V is TRBV20-1 and J is TRBJ2-1; no DNA is available, so the TRBD2 call from TCRdb remains unchecked. The germline gives CDR1 DFQATT, CDR2 SNEGSKA (reference sequence). This CDR3 region has 17 residues.

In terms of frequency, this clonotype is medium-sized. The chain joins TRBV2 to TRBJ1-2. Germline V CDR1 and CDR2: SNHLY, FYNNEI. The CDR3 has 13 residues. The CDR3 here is CASSEGEDYGYTF.

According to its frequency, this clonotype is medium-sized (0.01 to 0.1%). This CDR3 is CASSLGTRSSDPFF. This chain uses TRBV11-3 with TRBJ2-1; TCRdb reports TRBD2, a call that lacks DNA to check it against. Germline V gives CDR1 SGHNT, CDR2 YENEEA. The CDR3 is made up of 14 amino acids.

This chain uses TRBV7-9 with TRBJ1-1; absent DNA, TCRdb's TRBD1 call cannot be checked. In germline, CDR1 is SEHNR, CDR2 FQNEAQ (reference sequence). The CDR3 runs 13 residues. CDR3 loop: CASSLEGGTEAFF.